At least ten counts were recorded for the clone carrying this T cell receptor beta chain. TCR beta CDR3 regions were amplified from RNA transcripts. The primer set for the first-round RT-PCR of the TCR CDR3 was HTBI. MiXCR, applied by TCRdb to the multiplex PCR reads, yields one record per CDR3 protein. The sample yields roughly 600,000 distinct CDR3 sequences, about 14% seen once. This sample is drawn from a study of T cells in Graves' hyperthyroidism and ophthalmopathy. Disease duration was under 3 months in the ophthalmopathy patients, who also had a Clinical Activity Score of at least 3 and a NOSPECS grade of at least 4. Exclusion of patients followed from uncontrolled infection, other autoimmune disease, pregnancy or lactation. Diagnosis rested on symptoms, serum thyroxine and TRAb, thyroid ultrasound, and orbital computed tomography. This TCR came from a woman aged 50 to 60 with Graves' ophthalmopathy. Sample: blood.

CDR3 nucleotides: TGTGCCAGCAGCCACAGGGGGGGGTACGAGCAGTACTTC. Protein product: CASSHRGGYEQYF. The chain couples TRBV3-1 to TRBJ2-7, with D possibly being TRBD1 or TRBD2 (7 bases each). The germline V gene has CDR1 LGHDT and CDR2 YNNKEL (reference sequence). There are 13 residues in the CDR3. Trimming removed 3 bases at V and 4 bases at J, with 10 bases between.